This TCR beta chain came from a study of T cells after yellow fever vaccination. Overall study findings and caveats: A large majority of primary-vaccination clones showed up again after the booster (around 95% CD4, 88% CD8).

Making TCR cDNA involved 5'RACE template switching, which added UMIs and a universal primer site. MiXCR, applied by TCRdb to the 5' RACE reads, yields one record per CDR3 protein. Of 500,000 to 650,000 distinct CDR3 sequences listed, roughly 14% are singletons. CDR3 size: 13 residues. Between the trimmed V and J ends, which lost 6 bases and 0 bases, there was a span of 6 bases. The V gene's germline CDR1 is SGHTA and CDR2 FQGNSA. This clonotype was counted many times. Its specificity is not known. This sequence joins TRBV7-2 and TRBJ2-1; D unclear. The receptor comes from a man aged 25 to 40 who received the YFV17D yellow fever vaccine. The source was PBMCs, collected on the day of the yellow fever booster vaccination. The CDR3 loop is CASSPFSYNEQFF. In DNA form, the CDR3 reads TGTGCCAGCAGTCCTTTCTCCTACAATGAGCAGTTCTTC. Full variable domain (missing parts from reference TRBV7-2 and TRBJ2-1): GAGVSQSPSNKVTEKGKDVELRCDPISGHTALYWYRQSLGQGLEFLIYFQGNSAPDKSGLPSDRFSAERTGGSVSTLTIQRTQQEDSAVYLCASSPFSYNEQFFGPGTRLTVL.